A single sample gave rise to the 23 T cell receptor beta chains below, sequenced in a study of cytomegalovirus exposure and HLA in healthy donors. Vbeta (60) and Jbeta (13) primers were used in the PCR. Sequencing used immunoSEQ multiplex PCR; TCRdb keeps in-frame clones, though not all of them. This sample has 73,000 or so clones, with over 65% found just once. The sample comprised PBMCs. The receptors come from a woman in her thirties or forties in good health and CMV-seropositive.

The V gene is TRBV10-2, the J gene TRBJ2-2, with D possibly matching TRBD1 (6 bases). Germline V gene data show CDR1 as WSHSY and CDR2 as SAAADI. With 8 bases removed from V and 8 bases from J, the gap between germline ends came to 18 bases. This CDR3 contains 14 residues. The CDR3 region is CASGGPRRMGELFF. The CDR3 nucleotides read TGCGCCAGCGGGGGCCCTCGTAGAATGGGGGAGCTGTTTTTT.

This clone was counted a few times. A junction end diverges from the germline sequence, so it may reflect a read error. The chain is built from TRBV6-5 and TRBJ2-7; 7 bases line up with TRBD2. The length of the CDR3 is 14 residues. Germline loops: CDR1 MNHEY, CDR2 SVGAGI. CDR3 DNA sequence: TGTGCCAGCAGCCAGGGAGGGTTTTTGTTCGAGCTGTACTTC. This codes for CASSQGGFLFELYF.

This chain links TRBV5-1 with TRBJ1-2; D is unresolved. The CDR3 runs 17 residues. Germline V gene sequence: CDR1 SGHRS, CDR2 YFSETQ. V was clipped by 0 bases and J by 2 bases, with 17 bases between them. DNA for the CDR3: TGCGCCAGCAGCTTGGGAGGTTATCGGGAAATGAACTATGGCTACACCTTC. This codes for CASSLGGYREMNYGYTF.

The chain links TRBV30 to TRBJ2-1, with 14 bases fitting TRBD2. Germline CDR1 is GTSNPN and CDR2 is SVGIG (reference sequence). The J segment lost 0 bases and the V segment lost 3 bases, leaving 13 bases of the junction unmatched. This CDR3 is 20 amino acids long. The CDR3 nucleotides are TGTGCCTGGAGGACTAGCGGGGGGGCTTTTACGGTAAGCTCCTACAATGAGCAGTTCTTC. It translates to CAWRTSGGAFTVSSYNEQFF.

The rearrangement uses TRBV5-6 and TRBJ2-3; the D gene is possibly TRBD1 (6 bases). The V gene's germline CDR1 is SGHDT and CDR2 YYEEEE. The CDR3 loop spans 14 amino acids. V shed 3 bases and J shed 4 bases, with 12 bases lying between them. The CDR3 here is CASSSQGYADTQYF. Written as DNA, the CDR3 is TGTGCCAGCAGCTCGCAGGGGTACGCAGATACGCAGTATTTT.

The V gene is TRBV28, the J gene TRBJ1-1, with D maybe TRBD1 (6 bases). Germline lookup yields CDR1 MDHEN and CDR2 SYDVKM. V lost 4 bases, J lost 5 bases, and 11 bases lay in between. This CDR3 spans 13 amino acids. CDR3 nucleotides: TGTGCCAGCAGTTCCGGGACACTTACTGAAGCTTTCTTT. It yields the protein CASSSGTLTEAFF.

This clone came up a few times. This rearrangement joins TRBV29-1 to TRBJ2-1; TRBD2 matches 15 bases. Germline trimming cut 6 bases from V and 3 bases from J; bases unmatched to any gene: 6. Germline V gives CDR1 SQVTM, CDR2 ANQGSEA. This CDR3 comprises 16 residues. Here the CDR3 DNA reads TGCAGCGTGAGGACTAGCGGGAGGGGAGACTACAATGAGCAGTTCTTC. Amino acid sequence: CSVRTSGRGDYNEQFF.

The chain couples TRBV5-1 to TRBJ2-1, with 10 bases identical to TRBD2. The trim removed 0 bases at V and 2 bases at J, leaving 11 bases unmatched. Germline V gives CDR1 SGHRS, CDR2 YFSETQ. There are 19 residues in the CDR3. CDR3 DNA: TGCGCCAGCAGCTTGGAGGGTAGCGGGAGGCCGCGCCCCTACAATGAGCAGTTCTTC. Translation gives CASSLEGSGRPRPYNEQFF.

The chain carries TRBV7-8 and TRBJ2-5; D is undetermined. The germline V and J ends were trimmed by 3 bases and 7 bases, with 12 bases remaining between them. This CDR3 has 13 residues. Per the germline V gene, CDR1 is SGHVS and CDR2 is FQNEAQ. In nucleotides, the CDR3 is TGTGCCAGCAGCTTGTCCCGTGGCGGGACCCAGTACTTC. Residues: CASSLSRGGTQYF.

This clone was observed a few times. The chain uses TRBV11-3 and TRBJ2-1; 7 positions agree with TRBD1. Germline loops: CDR1 SGHNT, CDR2 YENEEA. V was clipped by 4 bases and J by 3 bases; unmatched bases: 6. This CDR3 has 15 residues. CDR3 amino acids: CASSSRTGVYNEQFF. CDR3 DNA: TGTGCCAGCAGCTCTCGGACAGGCGTCTACAATGAGCAGTTCTTC.

For the CDR3, the DNA is TGCAGCGTTGTAGCTACTCCCGGGACAGGGGCCGAGCAGTACTTC. It translates to CSVVATPGTGAEQYF. The V call is TRBV29-1, the J call TRBJ2-7, with TRBD1 identical over 10 bases. The V segment lost 4 bases and the J segment 6 bases; nucleotides outside the gene matches: 12. Germline CDR1 reads SQVTM; CDR2 reads ANQGSEA. The CDR3 contains 15 residues.

The J gene is TRBJ2-3, the V gene TRBV5-4; no clear D. The V gene lost 2 bases and the J gene lost 7 bases, with 8 bases spanning the gap. The CDR3 consists of 12 residues. Germline CDR1 is SGHNT and CDR2 is YYREEE (reference sequence). In DNA, the CDR3 is TGTGCCAGCAGCTTTGGCGACTATACGCAGTATTTT. Its translation: CASSFGDYTQYF.

This clone appeared a few times. The V call is TRBV27, the J call TRBJ1-6; 9 nucleotides agree with TRBD1. The CDR3 contains 14 residues. J gave up 7 bases and V 3 bases, and 1 base lay outside the gene matches. Germline V gene lookup returns CDR1 MNHEY and CDR2 SMNVEV (reference sequence). CDR3 nucleotide sequence: TGTGCCAGCAGTTTCGGGACAGGGAATTCACCCCTCCACTTT. It translates to CASSFGTGNSPLHF.

This clone has just a few counts. At one end, the junction sequence differs from germline, possibly due to a read error. CDR3 in DNA: TGTGCTAGCAGCTTAGGGGGGGATCTGGAGACCCAGTACTTC. Amino acids: CASSLGGDLETQYF. J is TRBJ2-5 and V is TRBV7-7; tentatively, D is TRBD2 (7 bases). This CDR3 has 14 residues. Germline CDR1 reads SSHAT; CDR2 reads FNYEAQ (reference sequence). Drawing the rest from reference TRBV7-7 and TRBJ2-5, the complete variable domain is GAGVSQSPRYKVTKRGQDVTLRCDPISSHATLYWYQQALGQGPEFLTYFNYEAQPDKSGLPSDRFSAERPEGSISTLTIQRTEQRDSAMYRCASSLGGDLETQYFGPGTRLLVL.

This clone was observed a few times. V gene TRBV18 combines with J gene TRBJ1-2, with TRBD1 identical over 7 bases. The ends lost 6 bases at V and 8 bases at J; junction bases unmatched: 15. The CDR3 consists of 15 residues. CDR1 and CDR2 (germline): KGHSH, LQKENI. In nucleotides, the CDR3 is TGTGCCAGCTCGCCATTCGCAGACAGGGCTGGCGGCTACACCTTC. Translated, it gives CASSPFADRAGGYTF.

This sequence joins TRBV5-4 and TRBJ2-7; TRBD2 agrees at 10 bases. V lost 3 bases to trimming and J lost 5 bases; unmatched junction nucleotides: 17. This CDR3 has 18 amino acids. CDR1 is SGHNT, CDR2 YYREEE, per germline (reference sequence). The CDR3: CASSSPSLGLAGVHEQYF. The CDR3 region has the DNA TGTGCCAGCAGCTCCCCCAGCTTGGGGCTAGCGGGAGTTCACGAGCAGTACTTC.

The J gene is TRBJ2-1, the V gene TRBV6-4, with D possibly being TRBD1 (5 bases). CDR3 length: 14 amino acids. Per the germline V gene, CDR1 is MRHNA and CDR2 is SNTAGT. Trimming stripped 3 bases from V and 7 bases from J, with 13 bases between. CDR3 bases: TGTGCCAGCAGTGAATGGGGCAGTTTGAATGAGCAGTTCTTC. This sequence encodes CASSEWGSLNEQFF.

This chain joins TRBV10-2 and TRBJ2-7; weak D call: TRBD1 (5 bases). CDR1 and CDR2 from the germline V gene are WSHSY and SAAADI. CDR3 length: 14 amino acids. V was trimmed by 6 bases and J by 3 bases, leaving 15 bases between them. The CDR3 sequence: CASSERQTHYEQYF. In DNA form, the CDR3 reads TGCGCCAGCAGCGAACGACAGACCCACTACGAGCAGTACTTC.

V gene TRBV5-6 combines with J gene TRBJ2-7; 7 bases are a match to TRBD1. V was pared by 5 bases and J by 2 bases, with 7 bases of the junction left unmatched. This CDR3 is built from 14 residues. Germline lookup yields CDR1 SGHDT and CDR2 YYEEEE. In DNA form, the CDR3 reads TGTGCCAGCAGTTACGGGACAGTTCCCTACGAGCAGTACTTC. Translating gives CASSYGTVPYEQYF.

This clone was seen a single time. The rearrangement links TRBV18 to TRBJ2-2, with D perhaps TRBD2 (5 bases). V was clipped by 8 bases and J by 6 bases, with 13 bases between them. This CDR3 region has 13 residues. Germline CDR1 is KGHSH and CDR2 is LQKENI. DNA for the CDR3: TGTGCCAGCACTGAGGGAGCAGCCGGGGAGCTGTTTTTT. It codes for CASTEGAAGELFF.

The chain uses TRBV11-2 and TRBJ1-1, with D hard to call. The V end lost 3 bases, the J end lost 4 bases, and 9 bases lay between the germline ends. Germline V lookup: CDR1 SGHAT, CDR2 FQNNGV. The CDR3 consists of 13 residues. The CDR3: CASSFSRGTEAFF. The CDR3 DNA is TGTGCCAGCAGCTTCTCACGAGGCACTGAAGCTTTCTTT.

The J gene is TRBJ1-1, the V gene TRBV6-6; TRBD1 aligns across 11 bases. The trim removed 6 bases at V and 4 bases at J, leaving 7 bases unmatched. CDR3 size: 15 residues. Germline assignment: CDR1 MNHNY and CDR2 SVGAGI (reference sequence). CDR3 amino acids: CASSGQGALGTEAFF. The CDR3 nucleotides read TGTGCCAGCAGCGGACAGGGGGCCCTGGGCACTGAAGCTTTCTTT.

The CDR3 bases are TGTGCCAGCAGCCTCAGGAGGGGAAACACCATATATTTT. Protein sequence: CASSLRRGNTIYF. The J gene is TRBJ1-3, the V gene TRBV28; no clear D. CDR3 length: 13 residues. Germline V gene data show CDR1 as MDHEN and CDR2 as SYDVKM. V was pared by 6 bases and J by 4 bases, with 10 bases between. Full variable domain (outside the CDR3, taken from reference TRBV28 and TRBJ1-3): DVKVTQSSRYLVKRTGEKVFLECVQDMDHENMFWYRQDPGLGLRLIYFSYDVKMKEKGDIPEGYSVSREKKERFSLILESASTNQTSMYLCASSLRRGNTIYFGEGSWLTVV.